This paragraph reports one TCR beta chain. Germline assignment: CDR1 ENHRY and CDR2 SYGVKD. Trimming took 10 bases from V and 0 from J, leaving 13 bases between them. This CDR3 comprises 14 residues. Original handling: It was from reference gene primer amplification that nucleated cell counts were estimated. The data were produced by immunoSEQ multiplex PCR, yet TCRdb's version contains in-frame clones alone and is incomplete. D and trimming were read from the DNA, whereas the V and J calls and clone size are those reported in that table. The data show around 300,000 clones, about 85% seen once. This specimen belongs to a study of blood T cell repertoires in COVID-19. Background on the study: The samples span acute and convalescent COVID-19 from the United States, Italy and Spain.

Cohort 3 recovery required two negative PCRs, clearance, or symptom resolution. The chain recombines TRBV10-3 with TRBJ2-1, with D possibly being TRBD2 (5 bases). This sequence originates from a woman aged 50 to 60 who had recovered from COVID-19. The specimen was PBMCs or T cells enriched from blood (not recorded which). The CDR3 DNA reads as TGTGCCACAGTTAGAGGGCCCTCCTACAATGAGCAGTTCTTC. This translates into CATVRGPSYNEQFF.